This T cell receptor (beta chain) was recovered during a study of blood T cell repertoires in COVID-19. Overall study context: The United States, Italy and Spain were the sources of the acute and convalescent COVID-19 samples. Sources were T cells, B-cell-depleted T cells, or PBMCs; the material itself was cDNA or gDNA.

Original data processing: Nucleated cell counts were estimated from reference gene primer amplification. The assay was immunoSEQ multiplex PCR, and TCRdb's table has in-frame clones only and misses some. V and J calls and clone size come straight from that table; D and trimming were deduced from the DNA. The table lists 180,000 or so clones, around 87% of them singletons. The CDR3 contains 13 residues. Trimming stripped 1 base from V and 6 bases from J, with 9 bases between. Per the germline V gene, CDR1 is SGHDN and CDR2 is FVKESK. The V call is TRBV14, the J call TRBJ1-2, with D perhaps TRBD1 (5 bases). Source material: peripheral blood. This TCR was recovered from a man aged 35-49 years with active or convalescent COVID-19. This CDR3 reads CASSQVWGDGYTF. The CDR3 nucleotides read TGTGCCAGCAGCCAAGTCTGGGGCGATGGCTACACCTTC.